These T cell receptor beta chains were read from a single sample in a study of response to subunit inactivated influenza vaccine. TCRdb reprocessed the RT-PCR reads with MiXCR, giving one entry per CDR3 protein. The data hold 590,000 or so distinct CDR3 sequences, with around 15% observed a single time. This specimen consisted of PBMCs from blood, obtained roughly 15 days before vaccination. These receptors were collected from a man aged 50 or older who received an inactivated influenza vaccine. Each CDR3 is given with its conserved first and last residue. Each record gives: clone size, CDR3 length, D gene, J gene, V gene, CDR3 DNA, CDR3 protein. D genes are given only for firm matches. Rows may omit the clone size; those that give it use once, few, many or a size class.

many	13	-	TRBJ2-2	TRBV20-1	TGCAGTGTTATGACAGGGAACACCGGGGAGCTGTTTTTT	CSVMTGNTGELFF
few	12	-	TRBJ2-7	TRBV27	TGTGCCAGCGGGACATTCTCCTACGAGCAGTACTTC	CASGTFSYEQYF
-	13	TRBD1	TRBJ2-7	TRBV30	TGTGCCTGGAGGAGACAGGGGATACACGAGCAGTACTTC	CAWRRQGIHEQYF
few	13	-	TRBJ2-3	TRBV24-1	TGTGCCACCAGTGATTTGCACTTGGGTACGCAGTATTTT	CATSDLHLGTQYF
-	12	-	TRBJ2-5	TRBV10-3	TGTGCCATCAAAGGGGGAGGGGAGACCCAGTACTTC	CAIKGGGETQYF
few	13	-	TRBJ1-1	TRBV12-3/TRBV12-4	TGTGCCAGCAGTGGACCCATGCACACTGAAGCTTTCTTT	CASSGPMHTEAFF
few	16	-	TRBJ2-3	TRBV2	TGTGCCAGCACCCATGAGGGGATTGTGAGGACAGATACGCAGTATTTT	CASTHEGIVRTDTQYF
few	14	-	TRBJ1-4	TRBV7-9	TGTGCCAGCAGCTGGGAACAGAACAATGAAAAACTGTTTTTT	CASSWEQNNEKLFF
few	17	TRBD2	TRBJ2-1	TRBV24-1	TGTGCCACCAGTGATTTGCAGGCTAGCGGGGGGTACAATGAGCAGTTCTTC	CATSDLQASGGYNEQFF
-	15	-	TRBJ1-5	TRBV5-1	TGCGCCAGCAGCCCACTGGCGGGGAACAATCAGCCCCAGCATTTT	CASSPLAGNNQPQHF
-	16	TRBD2	TRBJ2-7	TRBV20-1	TGCAGTGCTTATTCTGGACTAGCGGGAGGTACCTACGAGCAGTACTTC	CSAYSGLAGGTYEQYF
-	15	TRBD1	TRBJ2-7	TRBV18	TGTGCCAGCTCAATTATAGACGGGACAGGGGTCGAGCAGTACTTC	CASSIIDGTGVEQYF
-	18	TRBD1	TRBJ1-1	TRBV2	TGTGCCAGCATGGGCCCTAACGGACAGGGGGCTCGGGGCACTGAAGCTTTCTTT	CASMGPNGQGARGTEAFF
-	16	-	TRBJ1-6	TRBV3-1	TGTGCCAGCAGCCCCCCAAGGACGGCGGGTAATTCACCCCTCCACTTT	CASSPPRTAGNSPLHF
many	16	-	TRBJ2-1	TRBV4-2	TGTGCCAGCAGCCAAGATCCGGGGGGCTCTTACAATGAGCAGTTCTTC	CASSQDPGGSYNEQFF
few	18	TRBD2	TRBJ2-7	TRBV28	TGTGCCAGCAGTTGGTGGCAGGGACTAGCGGGAGGGCGCGACGAGCAGTACTTC	CASSWWQGLAGGRDEQYF
many	13	-	TRBJ2-3	TRBV6-2/TRBV6-3	TGTGCCAGCAGTCGGTATAGCACAGATACGCAGTATTTT	CASSRYSTDTQYF
-	15	TRBD1	TRBJ2-2	TRBV4-3	TGCGCCAGCAGCCAGAGGACAGGGCGCACCGGGGAGCTGTTTTTT	CASSQRTGRTGELFF
few	14	TRBD1	TRBJ1-2	TRBV29-1	TGCAGCGTTGGGTCAGACAGGGGGCGAACGGGCTACACCTTC	CSVGSDRGRTGYTF
many	13	-	TRBJ2-4	TRBV30	TGTGCCTGGTTGGGACGGCCCAAAAACATTCAGTACTTC	CAWLGRPKNIQYF
few	12	-	TRBJ2-4	TRBV11-2	TGTGCCAGCAGCTTAGGGGGGTACATTCAGTACTTC	CASSLGGYIQYF
-	16	TRBD2	TRBJ2-7	TRBV20-1	TGCAGTGCTACAGGGACTAGCGGGGGGGAGATCTACGAGCAGTACTTC	CSATGTSGGEIYEQYF
few	13	-	TRBJ2-2	TRBV7-6	TGTGCCAGCAGCTTACTGGTACCCGGGGAGCTGTTTTTT	CASSLLVPGELFF
-	13	TRBD2	TRBJ2-7	TRBV20-1	TGCAGTGCCGTCGGCGGGGGGTCCTACGAGCAGTACTTC	CSAVGGGSYEQYF
many	16	-	TRBJ1-2	TRBV12-3/TRBV12-4	TGTGCCAGCAGTCACTCAACGGGGGGGTTTAACTATGGCTACACCTTC	CASSHSTGGFNYGYTF
few	15	TRBD2	TRBJ2-5	TRBV12-3/TRBV12-4	TGTGCCAGCAGTATCAGTAGCGGGGGGGCCGAGACCCAGTACTTC	CASSISSGGAETQYF
-	15	TRBD1	TRBJ1-2	TRBV7-2	TGTGCCAGCAGCCCCGGGACAGGGGCCGTAGGAGGCTACACCTTC	CASSPGTGAVGGYTF
-	14	-	TRBJ2-5	TRBV6-1	TGTGCCAGCAGTCCGGCGGGGACACAAGAGACCCAGTACTTC	CASSPAGTQETQYF
many	15	-	TRBJ2-7	TRBV4-2	TGTGCCAGCAGCCCCCGTGCGGGGCAGTACTACGAGCAGTACTTC	CASSPRAGQYYEQYF
many	15	-	TRBJ2-7	TRBV2	TGTGCCAGCAGTGACTTGGGACAATCATTCTACGAGCAGTACTTC	CASSDLGQSFYEQYF
-	13	-	TRBJ2-7	TRBV7-8	TGTGCCAGCAGGCAGGGTCTAAACTACGAGCAGTACTTC	CASRQGLNYEQYF
-	15	TRBD1	TRBJ2-1	TRBV7-2	TGTGCCAGCAGCTCCACAGGGGCCTCCTACAATGAGCAGTTCTTC	CASSSTGASYNEQFF
-	16	TRBD1	TRBJ2-1	TRBV7-2	TGTGCCAGCAGCTTAGCTGCAGGGGGCGGCTACAATGAGCAGTTCTTC	CASSLAAGGGYNEQFF
-	16	-	TRBJ1-2	TRBV15	TGTGCCACCAGCAGAGATAGGGCGGACAGCAACTATGGCTACACCTTC	CATSRDRADSNYGYTF
few	16	TRBD2	TRBJ2-7	TRBV20-1	TGCAGTGCCAGACTGCTAGCGGGAGGGCCCTCCTACGAGCAGTACTTC	CSARLLAGGPSYEQYF
-	16	-	TRBJ1-2	TRBV6-5	TGTGCCAGCAGTTACTTGCGGGGACGGAATAGCTATGGCTACACCTTC	CASSYLRGRNSYGYTF
-	14	-	TRBJ2-7	TRBV3-1	TGTGCCAGCAGCCAATCGGCACAGTCTTACGAGCAGTACTTC	CASSQSAQSYEQYF
-	15	-	TRBJ2-3	TRBV6-1	TGTGCCAGCAGCCCCACTTCGGCAGTCACAGATACGCAGTATTTT	CASSPTSAVTDTQYF